The clone carrying this TCR beta chain was seen repeatedly, ten times or more. Its target is unknown. Trimming took 4 bases from V and 7 from J, leaving 7 bases between them. There are 12 residues in the CDR3. TCRdb processed the reads anew with MiXCR; each CDR3 protein has one entry. The profile shows about 58,000 distinct CDR3 sequences, roughly 20% of them singletons. The data derive from a study of T cell repertoires in cytomegalovirus infection. General observations from the study: Dominating the ex vivo response were TCR beta clonotypes that were CMV-specific and HLA-C-restricted. Carriers of CMV and the relevant HLA type were discriminated by public TCR beta frequency.

The TCR originated in a human donor in good health (CMV status not recorded). Some clones in this sample may be carry-over from other donors' samples. This chain connects TRBV12-3 or TRBV12-4 to TRBJ2-2; D is ambiguous. The material sequenced was CD8+ T cells from cultured PBMCs, taken from culture after CMV antigen stimulation. As DNA, the CDR3 is TGTGCCAGCAGTTCCGTTCACGGGGAGCTGTTTTTT. Residues: CASSSVHGELFF.